This T cell receptor beta chain derives from a study of T cell changes during pregnancy in multiple sclerosis. CDR1 and CDR2 from the germline V gene are SGHDT and YYEEEE. Trimming at V came to 3 bases and at J to 6 bases, leaving 6 bases not matched to a gene. This CDR3 has 15 residues. This table comes from immunoSEQ multiplex PCR, and its TCRdb copy is limited to in-frame clones, with some not included. The repertoire includes 100,000 to 110,000 clones, roughly 90% of them detected once, and about 2% sits in the top ten. The source material was peripheral blood, sampled after pregnancy. The chain recombines TRBV5-6 with TRBJ2-7; TRBD2 aligns across 13 bases. This TCR derives from a female donor with multiple sclerosis, enrolled in a pregnancy study. The CDR3 spells CASSWTSGSEVEQYF. In DNA, the CDR3 is TGTGCCAGCAGCTGGACTAGCGGGAGTGAGGTCGAGCAGTACTTC. Using reference TRBV5-6 and TRBJ2-7 for the parts outside the CDR3, the full variable domain is DAGVTQSPTHLIKTRGQQVTLRCSPKSGHDTVSWYQQALGQGPQFIFQYYEEEERQRGNFPDRFSGHQFPNYSSELNVNALLLGDSALYLCASSWTSGSEVEQYFGPGTRLTVT.